A selection of T cell receptor beta chains follows, all from one sample in a study of T-cell reconstitution after alpha-beta-depleted transplantation in children. TCRdb re-derived calls from the PCR reads in MiXCR, one entry per CDR3 protein. The data show hundreds of thousands of distinct CDR3 sequences, with 15% to 20% seen just once and approximately 1% held by the top ten. Specimen: PBMCs from the stem cell graft donor, collected from the stem cell graft. The receptors stem from a human donor who donated a stem cell graft to a child with acute myeloid leukemia. Both conserved end residues are part of each CDR3. A D gene is named only where the DNA matches it firmly. Size values are once, few and many counts, or a class for expanded clones, and some rows have none.

J: TRBJ2-5
size: few
D: TRBD2
length: 15
V: TRBV20-1
CDR3: CSAAGLAGTQETQYF
DNA: TGCAGTGCTGCCGGACTAGCGGGAACACAAGAGACCCAGTACTTC

J: TRBJ1-4
size: many
D: TRBD1
length: 15
V: TRBV20-1
CDR3: CSARDAGTVEEKLFF
DNA: TGCAGTGCTAGAGACGCTGGGACAGTAGAGGAAAAACTGTTTTTT

J: TRBJ2-1
size: few
D: TRBD1
length: 16
V: TRBV10-3
CDR3: CAISKPGQGTHNEQFF
DNA: TGTGCCATCAGTAAGCCGGGACAGGGAACCCACAATGAGCAGTTCTTC

J: TRBJ2-7
size: many
D: TRBD1
length: 18
V: TRBV20-1
CDR3: CSARDRFGGQGARYEQYF
DNA: TGCAGTGCTAGAGATCGCTTCGGGGGACAGGGGGCGAGGTACGAGCAGTACTTC

J: TRBJ2-2
size: -
D: TRBD2
length: 17
V: TRBV7-2
CDR3: CASSRNLAGGRTGELFF
DNA: TGTGCCAGCAGCCGCAATCTAGCGGGGGGGCGCACCGGGGAGCTGTTTTTT

J: TRBJ2-7
size: many
D: TRBD1
length: 15
V: TRBV7-9
CDR3: CASSPGQGSSYEQYF
DNA: TGTGCCAGCAGCCCCGGACAGGGATCCTCCTACGAGCAGTACTTC

J: TRBJ1-5
size: -
D: TRBD1
length: 18
V: TRBV25-1
CDR3: CASSEGDQGDSCNQPQHF
DNA: TGTGCCAGCAGTGAAGGAGACCAGGGGGACAGCTGCAATCAGCCCCAGCATTTT

J: TRBJ2-5
size: many
D: -
length: 16
V: TRBV5-1
CDR3: CASSLVGARSQETQYF
DNA: TGCGCCAGCAGCTTGGTGGGGGCGCGATCCCAAGAGACCCAGTACTTC

J: TRBJ2-1
size: many
D: TRBD2
length: 15
V: TRBV5-1
CDR3: CASSSGGFSYNEQFF
DNA: TGCGCCAGCAGCTCCGGGGGGTTCTCCTACAATGAGCAGTTCTTC

J: TRBJ2-1
size: -
D: TRBD2
length: 13
V: TRBV6-6
CDR3: CASSSPTSSEQFF
DNA: TGTGCCAGCAGTTCCCCGACTAGCAGTGAGCAGTTCTTC

J: TRBJ2-3
size: many
D: -
length: 12
V: TRBV5-5
CDR3: CASSPWTDTQYF
DNA: TGTGCCAGCAGCCCATGGACAGATACGCAGTATTTT

J: TRBJ2-3
size: many
D: -
length: 14
V: TRBV5-1
CDR3: CASSSSGGGDTQYF
DNA: TGCGCCAGCAGCTCGAGTGGGGGTGGAGATACGCAGTATTTT

J: TRBJ1-2
size: -
D: -
length: 16
V: TRBV4-1
CDR3: CASSQDLRTEHYGYTF
DNA: TGCGCCAGCAGCCAAGATTTAAGGACAGAGCACTATGGCTACACCTTC

J: TRBJ2-1
size: many
D: -
length: 14
V: TRBV20-1
CDR3: CSAITGLIYNEQFF
DNA: TGCAGTGCTATCACAGGGTTGATCTACAATGAGCAGTTCTTC

J: TRBJ2-3
size: many
D: TRBD1
length: 12
V: TRBV29-1
CDR3: CSVGQGPDTQYF
DNA: TGCAGCGTTGGACAGGGGCCAGATACGCAGTATTTT

J: TRBJ1-4
size: -
D: -
length: 14
V: TRBV6-5
CDR3: CASSYGVLGEKLFF
DNA: TGTGCCAGCAGTTACGGGGTTCTAGGTGAAAAACTGTTTTTT

J: TRBJ2-1
size: once
D: -
length: 15
V: TRBV4-1
CDR3: CASSQGHGTYNEQFF
DNA: TGCGCCAGCAGCCAAGGACACGGGACCTACAATGAGCAGTTCTTC

J: TRBJ2-3
size: -
D: -
length: 15
V: TRBV2
CDR3: CASSPGDGSTDTQYF
DNA: TGTGCCAGCAGTCCTGGGGACGGTTCAACAGATACGCAGTATTTT

J: TRBJ2-7
size: many
D: TRBD2
length: 15
V: TRBV7-2
CDR3: CASSFSSGEPYEQYF
DNA: TGTGCCAGCAGTTTCTCTAGCGGGGAGCCTTACGAGCAGTACTTC

J: TRBJ2-7
size: many
D: -
length: 12
V: TRBV20-1
CDR3: CSARGDSYEQYF
DNA: TGCAGTGCTAGAGGGGACTCCTACGAGCAGTACTTC

J: TRBJ2-2
size: many
D: -
length: 13
V: TRBV20-1
CDR3: CSARGPRTGELFF
DNA: TGCAGTGCTAGAGGTCCTCGTACCGGGGAGCTGTTTTTT

J: TRBJ2-3
size: many
D: TRBD2
length: 16
V: TRBV7-2
CDR3: CASSWTSGGAADTQYF
DNA: TGTGCCAGCAGCTGGACTAGCGGGGGGGCGGCAGATACGCAGTATTTT

J: TRBJ1-2
size: many
D: -
length: 12
V: TRBV20-1
CDR3: CSARDTYYGYTF
DNA: TGCAGTGCTAGAGACACTTACTATGGCTACACCTTC

J: TRBJ2-5
size: many
D: TRBD1
length: 12
V: TRBV29-1
CDR3: CSVETGGETQYF
DNA: TGCAGCGTTGAGACAGGGGGAGAGACCCAGTACTTC

J: TRBJ2-1
size: many
D: -
length: 15
V: TRBV7-2
CDR3: CASSPRAGTYNEQFF
DNA: TGTGCCAGCAGCCCACGGGCGGGGACCTACAATGAGCAGTTCTTC

J: TRBJ2-2
size: few
D: -
length: 16
V: TRBV20-1
CDR3: CSARDLRLGHTGELFF
DNA: TGCAGTGCTAGAGATCTGAGGTTGGGACACACCGGGGAGCTGTTTTTT

J: TRBJ1-1
size: many
D: TRBD1
length: 13
V: TRBV6-1
CDR3: CASSEDRDTEAFF
DNA: TGTGCCAGCAGTGAGGACAGGGACACTGAAGCTTTCTTT

J: TRBJ1-3
size: -
D: -
length: 14
V: TRBV28
CDR3: CASSRGGAGNTIYF
DNA: TGTGCCAGCAGTCGGGGGGGCGCAGGAAACACCATATATTTT

J: TRBJ2-2
size: many
D: TRBD2
length: 17
V: TRBV20-1
CDR3: CSARDGTSGGDTGELFF
DNA: TGCAGTGCTAGAGATGGGACTAGCGGGGGGGACACCGGGGAGCTGTTTTTT

J: TRBJ1-2
size: few
D: -
length: 13
V: TRBV5-1
CDR3: CASSFHGKYGYTF
DNA: TGCGCCAGCAGCTTCCACGGGAAATATGGCTACACCTTC

J: TRBJ2-3
size: -
D: TRBD2
length: 19
V: TRBV7-8
CDR3: CASSLSPRTSGGRADTQYF
DNA: TGTGCCAGCAGCTTAAGCCCCCGGACTAGCGGGGGGCGTGCAGATACGCAGTATTTT

J: TRBJ1-1
size: many
D: -
length: 15
V: TRBV27
CDR3: CASTIRVGLNTEAFF
DNA: TGTGCCAGCACAATAAGAGTGGGTCTGAACACTGAAGCTTTCTTT

J: TRBJ2-2
size: -
D: -
length: 14
V: TRBV11-2
CDR3: CASSLRVAAGELFF
DNA: TGTGCCAGCAGCTTGAGGGTCGCGGCCGGGGAGCTGTTTTTT

J: TRBJ2-5
size: many
D: -
length: 15
V: TRBV20-1
CDR3: CSARDWGWEKVTQYF
DNA: TGCAGTGCTAGAGATTGGGGATGGGAGAAGGTGACCCAGTACTTC

J: TRBJ2-3
size: few
D: -
length: 17
V: TRBV5-1
CDR3: CASSLLSIAVPGDTQYF
DNA: TGCGCCAGCAGCTTACTCTCGATAGCTGTCCCGGGGGATACGCAGTATTTT

J: TRBJ2-7
size: few
D: TRBD1
length: 16
V: TRBV20-1
CDR3: CSARSRDRVIPYEQYF
DNA: TGCAGTGCTAGATCCCGGGACAGGGTCATCCCCTACGAGCAGTACTTC

J: TRBJ2-5
size: many
D: -
length: 13
V: TRBV5-1
CDR3: CASSPGPQETQYF
DNA: TGCGCCAGCAGCCCGGGCCCTCAAGAGACCCAGTACTTC

J: TRBJ1-2
size: many
D: -
length: 14
V: TRBV4-3
CDR3: CASSHPGLTYGYTF
DNA: TGCGCCAGCAGCCACCCGGGACTAACATATGGCTACACCTTC

J: TRBJ1-2
size: many
D: -
length: 15
V: TRBV4-3
CDR3: CASSQDLYGNYGYTF
DNA: TGCGCCAGCAGCCAAGATCTTTACGGGAACTATGGCTACACCTTC

J: TRBJ2-2
size: few
D: -
length: 14
V: TRBV30
CDR3: CAWSRTSETGELFF
DNA: TGTGCCTGGAGTAGGACTTCCGAGACCGGGGAGCTGTTTTTT

J: TRBJ2-7
size: many
D: -
length: 14
V: TRBV20-1
CDR3: CSAIPWPGTHEQYF
DNA: TGCAGTGCCATCCCCTGGCCAGGGACCCACGAGCAGTACTTC

J: TRBJ2-1
size: -
D: TRBD1
length: 14
V: TRBV5-1
CDR3: CASSRRQGYNEQFF
DNA: TGCGCCAGCAGCAGGCGACAGGGATACAATGAGCAGTTCTTC

J: TRBJ2-5
size: many
D: TRBD1
length: 13
V: TRBV10-3
CDR3: CAINGQGTETQYF
DNA: TGTGCCATCAACGGACAGGGGACGGAGACCCAGTACTTC

J: TRBJ1-1
size: few
D: TRBD1
length: 15
V: TRBV20-1
CDR3: CSVRDRGRMNTEAFF
DNA: TGCAGTGTCCGGGACAGGGGGCGGATGAACACTGAAGCTTTCTTT

J: TRBJ1-2
size: -
D: -
length: 15
V: TRBV20-1
CDR3: CSARSPMALDYGYTF
DNA: TGCAGTGCTAGGTCGCCCATGGCTCTGGACTATGGCTACACCTTC

J: TRBJ2-1
size: few
D: -
length: 16
V: TRBV2
CDR3: CASSDSRGSSYNEQFF
DNA: TGTGCCAGCAGTGACAGTCGGGGGAGCTCCTACAATGAGCAGTTCTTC

J: TRBJ2-1
size: -
D: TRBD1
length: 18
V: TRBV11-1
CDR3: CASSLGTGPLIPYNEQFF
DNA: TGTGCCAGCAGCTTAGGGACAGGGCCCCTTATCCCCTACAATGAGCAGTTCTTC

J: TRBJ1-2
size: many
D: -
length: 14
V: TRBV20-1
CDR3: CSARDPGKGYGYTF
DNA: TGCAGTGCTAGAGATCCGGGGAAAGGCTATGGCTACACCTTC

J: TRBJ1-5
size: few
D: -
length: 16
V: TRBV30
CDR3: CAWSAPSGYSNQPQHF
DNA: TGTGCCTGGAGTGCCCCGTCGGGGTATAGCAATCAGCCCCAGCATTTT

J: TRBJ2-7
size: many
D: -
length: 11
V: TRBV6-2/TRBV6-3
CDR3: CASRTNYEQYF
DNA: TGTGCCAGCAGGACCAACTACGAGCAGTACTTC